This section outlines one T cell receptor beta chain sequence together with its context. The source of the sample is a study of blood T cell repertoires in COVID-19. In the original workflow: Amplification of reference gene primers provided the estimated nucleated cell counts. The table came from immunoSEQ multiplex PCR; TCRdb's copy has only in-frame clones and leaves some out. V and J calls and clone size come straight from that table; D and trimming were deduced from the DNA. The table has under 250,000 clones, roughly 88% seen once. There are 11 residues in the CDR3. V was trimmed by 7 bases and J by 3 bases, leaving 5 bases between them.

This TCR derives from a woman aged 25 to 45 with COVID-19, enrolled during active disease. Sequenced sample: peripheral blood. The gene calls are TRBV12-3 or TRBV12-4 and TRBJ2-3; no clear D. CDR3 nucleotide sequence: TGTGCCAGCACCGGGACAGATACGCAGTATTTT. Its protein is CASTGTDTQYF.